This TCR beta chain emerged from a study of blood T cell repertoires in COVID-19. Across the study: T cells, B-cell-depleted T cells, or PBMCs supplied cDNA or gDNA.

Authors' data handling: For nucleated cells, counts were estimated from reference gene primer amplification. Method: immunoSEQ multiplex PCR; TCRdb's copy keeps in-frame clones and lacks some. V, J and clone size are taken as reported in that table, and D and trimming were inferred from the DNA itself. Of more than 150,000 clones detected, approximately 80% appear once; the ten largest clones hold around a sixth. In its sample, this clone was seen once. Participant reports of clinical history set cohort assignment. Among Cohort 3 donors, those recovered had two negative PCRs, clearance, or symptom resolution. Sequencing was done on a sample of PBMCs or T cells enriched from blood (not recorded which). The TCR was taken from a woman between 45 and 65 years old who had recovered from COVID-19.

DNA of the CDR3: TGTGCCAGCAGTTCCGCGGGGTGGAACACTGAAGCTTTCTTT. As protein: CASSSAGWNTEAFF. The chain employs TRBV28 and TRBJ1-1; D unresolved. This CDR3 contains 14 residues. V was cut by 4 bases and J by 1 base, with 10 bases left in between. Germline loops: CDR1 MDHEN, CDR2 SYDVKM. The full variable domain, with the rest looked up from reference TRBV28 and TRBJ1-1, is DVKVTQSSRYLVKRTGEKVFLECVQDMDHENMFWYRQDPGLGLRLIYFSYDVKMKEKGDIPEGYSVSREKKERFSLILESASTNQTSMYLCASSSAGWNTEAFFGQGTRLTVV.